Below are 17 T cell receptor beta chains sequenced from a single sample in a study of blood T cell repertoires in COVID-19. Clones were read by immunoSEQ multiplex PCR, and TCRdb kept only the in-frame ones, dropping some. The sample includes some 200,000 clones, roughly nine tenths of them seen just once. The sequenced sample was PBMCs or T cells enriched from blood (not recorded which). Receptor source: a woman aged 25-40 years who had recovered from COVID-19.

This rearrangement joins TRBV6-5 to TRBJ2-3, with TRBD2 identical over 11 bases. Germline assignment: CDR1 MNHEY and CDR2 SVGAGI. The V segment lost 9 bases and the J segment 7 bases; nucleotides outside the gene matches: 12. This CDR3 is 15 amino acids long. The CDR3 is CARGGSGGAVYTQYF. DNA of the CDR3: TGTGCCAGAGGGGGTAGCGGGGGGGCGGTATATACGCAGTATTTT.

This CDR3 is CASSPPAGESSGNTIYF. CDR3 DNA sequence: TGTGCCAGCAGTCCACCGGCCGGGGAGAGCTCTGGAAACACCATATATTTT. The chain combines TRBV6-6 with TRBJ1-3, with D hard to call. Per the germline V gene, CDR1 is MNHNY and CDR2 is SVGAGI (reference sequence). The CDR3 is 17 residues long. V shed 5 bases and J shed 0 bases, with 17 bases lying between them.

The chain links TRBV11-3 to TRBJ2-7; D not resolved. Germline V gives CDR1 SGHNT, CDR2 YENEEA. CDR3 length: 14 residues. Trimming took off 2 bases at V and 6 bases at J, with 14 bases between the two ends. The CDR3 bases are TGTGCCAGCAGCTTAAGTCTCATGAGCTCCGAGCAGTACTTC. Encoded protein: CASSLSLMSSEQYF.

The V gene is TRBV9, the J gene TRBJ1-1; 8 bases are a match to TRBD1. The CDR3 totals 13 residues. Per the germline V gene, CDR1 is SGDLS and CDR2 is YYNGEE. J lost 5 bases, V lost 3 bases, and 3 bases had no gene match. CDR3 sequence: CASSARGRTEAFF. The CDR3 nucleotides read TGTGCCAGCAGCGCCAGGGGGCGGACTGAAGCTTTCTTT. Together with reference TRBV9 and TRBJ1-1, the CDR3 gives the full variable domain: DSGVTQTPKHLITATGQRVTLRCSPRSGDLSVYWYQQSLDQGLQFLIQYYNGEERAKGNILERFSAQQFPDLHSELNLSSLELGDSALYFCASSARGRTEAFFGQGTRLTVV.

CDR3: CASSRAETGKYNEQFF. The DNA of the CDR3 is TGTGCCAGCAGCCGCGCCGAGACAGGAAAGTACAATGAGCAGTTCTTC. The chain has TRBV3-1 (or the pseudogene TRBV3-2) and TRBJ2-1; D is perhaps TRBD1 (6 bases). CDR3 size: 16 residues. Germline V gene lookup returns CDR1 LGHDT and CDR2 YNNKEL (reference sequence). The V and J ends lost 4 bases and 4 bases respectively, with 17 bases between them.

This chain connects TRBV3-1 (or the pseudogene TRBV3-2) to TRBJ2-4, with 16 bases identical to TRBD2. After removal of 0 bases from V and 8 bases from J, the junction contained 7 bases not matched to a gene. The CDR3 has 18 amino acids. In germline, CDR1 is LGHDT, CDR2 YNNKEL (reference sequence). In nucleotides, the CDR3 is TGTGCCAGCAGCCAAGAGGGGACTAGCGGGGGGGCCGCAGACATTCAGTACTTC. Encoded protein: CASSQEGTSGGAADIQYF.

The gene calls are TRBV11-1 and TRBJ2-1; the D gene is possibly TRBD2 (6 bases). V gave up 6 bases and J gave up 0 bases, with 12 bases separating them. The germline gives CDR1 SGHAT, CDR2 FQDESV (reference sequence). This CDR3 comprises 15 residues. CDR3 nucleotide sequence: TGTGCCAGCAGTCAGGACGGGAGCTCCTACAATGAGCAGTTCTTC. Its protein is CASSQDGSSYNEQFF.

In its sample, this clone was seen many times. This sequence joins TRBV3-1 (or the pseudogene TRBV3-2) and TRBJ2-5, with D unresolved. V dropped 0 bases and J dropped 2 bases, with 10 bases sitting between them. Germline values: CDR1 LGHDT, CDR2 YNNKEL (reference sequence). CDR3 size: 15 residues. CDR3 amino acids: CASSQDVRSQETQYF. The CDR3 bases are TGTGCCAGCAGCCAAGATGTCAGATCGCAAGAGACCCAGTACTTC.

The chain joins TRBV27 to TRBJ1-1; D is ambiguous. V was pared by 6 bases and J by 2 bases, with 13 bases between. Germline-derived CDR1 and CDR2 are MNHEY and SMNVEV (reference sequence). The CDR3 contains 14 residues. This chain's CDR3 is CASSPQTPNTEAFF. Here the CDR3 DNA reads TGTGCCAGCAGCCCACAGACACCTAACACTGAAGCTTTCTTT.

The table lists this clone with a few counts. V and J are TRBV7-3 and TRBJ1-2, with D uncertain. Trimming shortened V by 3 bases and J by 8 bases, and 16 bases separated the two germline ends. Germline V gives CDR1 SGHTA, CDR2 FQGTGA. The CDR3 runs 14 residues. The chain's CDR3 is CASSLTGEGRGYTF. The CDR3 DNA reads TGTGCCAGCAGCTTGACCGGGGAGGGTAGGGGCTACACCTTC.

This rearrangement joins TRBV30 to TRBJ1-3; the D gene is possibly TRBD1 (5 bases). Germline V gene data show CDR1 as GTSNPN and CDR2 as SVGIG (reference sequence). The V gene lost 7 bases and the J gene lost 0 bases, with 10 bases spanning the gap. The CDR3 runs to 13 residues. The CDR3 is CASQGYSGNTIYF. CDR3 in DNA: TGTGCCTCCCAGGGTTACTCTGGAAACACCATATATTTT.

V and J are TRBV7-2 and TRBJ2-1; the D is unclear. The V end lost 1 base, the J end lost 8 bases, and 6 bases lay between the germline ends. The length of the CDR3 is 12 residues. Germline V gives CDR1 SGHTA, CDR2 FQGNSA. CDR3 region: CASSLEEDEQFF. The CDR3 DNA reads TGTGCCAGCAGCTTAGAAGAGGATGAGCAGTTCTTC. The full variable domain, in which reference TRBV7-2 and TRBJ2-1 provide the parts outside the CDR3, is GAGVSQSPSNKVTEKGKDVELRCDPISGHTALYWYRQSLGQGLEFLIYFQGNSAPDKSGLPSDRFSAERTGGSVSTLTIQRTQQEDSAVYLCASSLEEDEQFFGPGTRLTVL.

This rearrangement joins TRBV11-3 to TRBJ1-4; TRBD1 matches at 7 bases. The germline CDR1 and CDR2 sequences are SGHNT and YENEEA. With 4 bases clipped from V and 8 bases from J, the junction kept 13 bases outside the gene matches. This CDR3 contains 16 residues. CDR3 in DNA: TGTGCCAGCAGCTGGGGCCGACAGGGAGGAAACGAAAAACTGTTTTTT. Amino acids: CASSWGRQGGNEKLFF.

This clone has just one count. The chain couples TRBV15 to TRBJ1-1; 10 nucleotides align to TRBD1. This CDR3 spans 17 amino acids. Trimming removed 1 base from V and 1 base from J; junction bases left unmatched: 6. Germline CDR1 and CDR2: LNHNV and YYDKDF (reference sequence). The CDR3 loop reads CATSRGQGARGNTEAFF. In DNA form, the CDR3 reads TGTGCCACCAGCAGAGGACAGGGGGCGCGGGGGAACACTGAAGCTTTCTTT.

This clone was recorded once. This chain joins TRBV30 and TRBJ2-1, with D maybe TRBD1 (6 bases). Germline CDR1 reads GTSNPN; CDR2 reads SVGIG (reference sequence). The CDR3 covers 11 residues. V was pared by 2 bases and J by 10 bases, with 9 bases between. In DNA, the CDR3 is TGTGCCTGGAGTCCCGGGACAGAGCAGTTCTTC. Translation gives CAWSPGTEQFF.

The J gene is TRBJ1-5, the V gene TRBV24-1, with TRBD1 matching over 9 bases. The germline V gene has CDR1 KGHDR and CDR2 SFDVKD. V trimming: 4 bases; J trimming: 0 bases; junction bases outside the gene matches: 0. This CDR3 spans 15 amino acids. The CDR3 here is CATSEDRGSNQPQHF. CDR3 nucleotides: TGTGCCACCAGTGAGGACAGGGGTAGCAATCAGCCCCAGCATTTT.

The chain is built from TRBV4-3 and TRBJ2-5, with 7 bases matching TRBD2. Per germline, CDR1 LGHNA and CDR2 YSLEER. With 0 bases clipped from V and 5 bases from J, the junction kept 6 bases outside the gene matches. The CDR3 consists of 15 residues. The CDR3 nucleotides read TGCGCCAGCAGCCAAGATGGGAGGGGTCGGGAGACCCAGTACTTC. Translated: CASSQDGRGRETQYF.